This paragraph reports one TCR beta chain. This sample is drawn from a study of blood T cell repertoires in COVID-19. On the study more broadly: PBMCs, B-cell-depleted T cells, or T cells provided the cDNA or gDNA that made up the material.

TCRdb keeps only in-frame clones here, not all; method: immunoSEQ multiplex PCR. This table has roughly 230,000 clones, roughly 80% appearing once. Per germline, CDR1 LNHDA and CDR2 SQIVND (reference sequence). Losses at the gene ends were 7 bases for V and 1 base for J; bases not matched to a gene: 4. The CDR3 sequence is 14 residues long. The chain uses TRBV19 and TRBJ1-5; 7 bases are a match to TRBD1. The sequence came from an older woman with active or convalescent COVID-19. Material for sequencing was peripheral blood. For the CDR3, the DNA is TGTGCCAGTAAGGGACAGACCAGCAATCAGCCCCAGCATTTT. The encoded protein is CASKGQTSNQPQHF.